This is a list of T cell receptor beta chains from one sample in a study of blood T cell repertoires in COVID-19. Assay used: immunoSEQ multiplex PCR; TCRdb lists only in-frame clones, some missing. The sample holds some 400,000 clones, 90% seen once. Material: peripheral blood. These receptors were collected from a man younger than 35 with active or convalescent COVID-19. The CDR3 runs from the conserved cysteine through the conserved F or W. A D gene is named only where the DNA matches it firmly. A clone size is listed for some rows: how often the clone was seen (once, few, many), or a class if it is expanded.

v_call	clone_size	d_call	j_call	cdr3_nt	cdr3_aa
TRBV18	.	TRBD2	TRBJ2-2	TGTGCCAGCTCACCGTATAGCGGGAGCGATTTTACCGGGGAGCTGTTTTTT	CASSPYSGSDFTGELFF
TRBV3-1/TRBV3-2	.	TRBD1	TRBJ2-7	TGTGCCAGCAGCCAAGTTCGGGGAAGGGACAGGGAAGCCCACGAGCAGTACTTC	CASSQVRGRDREAHEQYF
TRBV23-1	.	.	TRBJ2-3	TGCGCCAGCAGGACAGTTCGCACAGATACGCAGTATTTT	CASRTVRTDTQYF
TRBV7-3	.	TRBD1	TRBJ2-7	TGTGCCAGCAGCCCGGACAGGGGCAGCCACGAGCAGTACTTC	CASSPDRGSHEQYF
TRBV9	once	TRBD2	TRBJ2-1	TGTGCCAGCAGCACCACCGGACTAGCGGGAGGTTGGTCCTACAATGAGCAGTTCTTC	CASSTTGLAGGWSYNEQFF
TRBV18	.	.	TRBJ1-5	TGTGCCAGCTCACTGGACTCTAGCAATCAGCCCCAGCATTTT	CASSLDSSNQPQHF
TRBV6-2/TRBV6-3	.	.	TRBJ1-2	TGTGCCAGCAGCTCCTCTAGGGCAGGGAACTATGGCTACACCTTC	CASSSSRAGNYGYTF
TRBV7-9	few	.	TRBJ2-7	TGTGCCAGCAGCCCTTTCAATGGCCACGAGCAGTACTTC	CASSPFNGHEQYF
TRBV6-5	once	.	TRBJ1-3	TGTGCCAGCAGGACTCAGGGTGGCGGAGACACCATATATTTT	CASRTQGGGDTIYF
TRBV11-3	.	.	TRBJ1-1	TGTGCCAGCAGCTTAACAGGGCAAACTGAAGCTTTCTTT	CASSLTGQTEAFF
TRBV4-1	.	.	TRBJ2-5	TGCGCCAGCAGCCAAGGGGAGGAGTCCCGAGGGTCCCAGTACTTC	CASSQGEESRGSQYF
TRBV3-1/TRBV3-2	once	TRBD2	TRBJ2-3	TGTGCCAGCAGCCACCGACTAGCCCCCGATACGCAGTATTTT	CASSHRLAPDTQYF
TRBV28	.	TRBD2	TRBJ2-3	TGTGCCAGCAGTGTAACAGCGGGACCCACAGATACGCAGTATTTT	CASSVTAGPTDTQYF
TRBV29-1	.	TRBD2	TRBJ2-1	TGCAGCGTTGATTTGTCTAGCGGGGGTTACAATGAGCAGTTCTTC	CSVDLSSGGYNEQFF
TRBV4-3	.	TRBD2	TRBJ2-1	TGCGCCAGCAGCCAGGGACTAGCGGGAGTTTGGGAGCAGTTCTTC	CASSQGLAGVWEQFF
TRBV10-3	few	TRBD1	TRBJ1-6	TGTGCCATCAGTGGGACAGGGGATTCACCCCTCCACTTT	CAISGTGDSPLHF
TRBV19	.	.	TRBJ1-6	TGTGCCAGTAAACTCCCGGGGTCACCCCTCCACTTT	CASKLPGSPLHF
TRBV7-2	once	.	TRBJ1-3	TGTGCCAGCAGCCCAGGAGGTGCTGGAAACACCATATATTTT	CASSPGGAGNTIYF
TRBV7-9	few	.	TRBJ2-5	TGTGCCAGCAGCTTAGACCGGGAGAAAGAGACCCAGTACTTC	CASSLDREKETQYF
TRBV3-1/TRBV3-2	.	TRBD2	TRBJ2-3	TGTGCCAGCAGCCAAGATACCAGCGGGGCGAATACGCAGTATTTT	CASSQDTSGANTQYF
TRBV27	.	TRBD1	TRBJ2-5	TGTGCCAGCCGGCTGGTTAGACAGGGGATCCAAGAGACCCAGTACTTC	CASRLVRQGIQETQYF
TRBV9	.	.	TRBJ2-6	TGTGCCAGCAGCTTGGCCAACGTGCTGACTTTC	CASSLANVLTF
TRBV27	once	TRBD1	TRBJ1-2	TGTGCCAGCAGTCCGACAGGGGGCAGAAGCTATGGCTACACCTTC	CASSPTGGRSYGYTF
TRBV19	.	.	TRBJ1-5	TGTGCCAGTATGGGGGGTTTCCAGCCCCAGCATTTT	CASMGGFQPQHF
TRBV18	.	TRBD2	TRBJ2-7	TGTGCCAGCTCACCACCGGGACTAGCGGGGGGGCTGCTCGAGCAGTACTTC	CASSPPGLAGGLLEQYF
TRBV5-6	once	TRBD2	TRBJ2-1	TGTGCCAGCAGCTTGGGACTAGCGACGTACAATGAGCAGTTCTTC	CASSLGLATYNEQFF
TRBV14	.	TRBD2	TRBJ2-1	TGTGCCAGCAGCATTAGCGGGAGGAAGTCCTACAATGAGCAGTTCTTC	CASSISGRKSYNEQFF
TRBV4-2	.	.	TRBJ1-3	TGTGCCAGCAGCTACGAGGGCCCTGGAAACACCATATATTTT	CASSYEGPGNTIYF
TRBV27	.	.	TRBJ2-7	TGTGCCAGCAGTCCCAGATATGAATCCTACGAGCAGTACTTC	CASSPRYESYEQYF
TRBV28	.	TRBD1	TRBJ2-2	TGTGCCAGCGCGACAGGGTTCTCCGGGGAGCTGTTTTTT	CASATGFSGELFF
TRBV24-1	.	.	TRBJ1-1	TGTGCCACCCGATATTTAGATGAAGCTTTCTTT	CATRYLDEAFF
TRBV4-1	.	.	TRBJ2-7	TGCGCCAGCAGTCAAGGACTACCCTACGAGCAGTACTTC	CASSQGLPYEQYF
TRBV5-1	.	TRBD1	TRBJ2-7	TGCGCCAGCAGCCGTACCGGGACAGGAGCCTACGAGCAGTACTTC	CASSRTGTGAYEQYF
TRBV7-2	.	TRBD1	TRBJ2-4	TGTGCCAGCAGCGGAGGGACAGGGAAAAACATTCAGTACTTC	CASSGGTGKNIQYF
TRBV7-9	.	TRBD2	TRBJ2-1	TGTGCCAGCAGCTCCCTCGATCTTGCGGGAGCTTACAATGAGCAGTTCTTC	CASSSLDLAGAYNEQFF
TRBV3-1/TRBV3-2	.	TRBD2	TRBJ2-2	TGTGCCAGCAGCCAGGGACTAGCAAGTAACACCGGGGAGCTGTTTTTT	CASSQGLASNTGELFF
TRBV2	once	.	TRBJ1-5	TGTGCCAGCAGTACCCGGGGGGGTCATCAGCCCCAGCATTTT	CASSTRGGHQPQHF
TRBV6-1	.	TRBD1	TRBJ2-7	TGTGCCAGCAGTGAATGGGACAGACGTGACTACGAGCAGTACTTC	CASSEWDRRDYEQYF
TRBV25-1	.	TRBD1	TRBJ1-3	TGTGCCAGCAGTGAGAATACAGGGGGCTCTGGAAACACCATATATTTT	CASSENTGGSGNTIYF
TRBV7-9	.	.	TRBJ2-5	TGTGCCAGCAGCTTATCGGTGGGGGCCGAAGAGACCCAGTACTTC	CASSLSVGAEETQYF
TRBV6-5	few	.	TRBJ1-1	TGTGCCAGCAGGGGACAAGGAGTCCTTGGAGCTTTCTTT	CASRGQGVLGAFF
TRBV28	.	.	TRBJ2-7	TGTGCCAGCAGTTTATGGGGCGATTACACCTACGAGCAGTACTTC	CASSLWGDYTYEQYF
TRBV7-2	.	.	TRBJ1-2	TGTGCCAGCAGCTTAGGGACAACAGGGTTAGATGGCTACACCTTC	CASSLGTTGLDGYTF
TRBV27	.	TRBD2	TRBJ2-1	TGTGCCAGCAGTGAGGGACTAGCATTGGATGAGCAGTTCTTC	CASSEGLALDEQFF
TRBV5-4	.	TRBD2	TRBJ2-5	TGTGCCAGCAGCTCCGGGACTATTTCAGAGACCCAGTACTTC	CASSSGTISETQYF
TRBV6-4	.	.	TRBJ1-6	TGTGCCAGCAGTGCCAGCTCCTATAATTCACCCCTCCACTTT	CASSASSYNSPLHF
TRBV6-5	.	.	TRBJ1-4	TGTGCCAGCACCGAGCGACAGTCAACTAATGAAAAACTGTTTTTT	CASTERQSTNEKLFF
TRBV4-2	.	TRBD1	TRBJ1-1	TGTGCCAGCAGCCAAGATCCCCGACAGGGGGAGGGGAACACTGAAGCTTTCTTT	CASSQDPRQGEGNTEAFF
TRBV6-2/TRBV6-3	.	TRBD2	TRBJ2-3	TGTGCCAGCAGTTACGGGGCTAGCGGGGGGTCCACAGATACGCAGTATTTT	CASSYGASGGSTDTQYF
TRBV29-1	.	TRBD2	TRBJ2-1	TGCAGCGTTGTGGGTAGCGGGAGAGTTAAAGAGCAGTTCTTC	CSVVGSGRVKEQFF
TRBV15	.	TRBD1	TRBJ1-3	TGTGCCACCAGCAGCGACAGGGGATCTGGAAACACCATATATTTT	CATSSDRGSGNTIYF
TRBV29-1	.	TRBD1	TRBJ2-7	TGCAGCGTTGCGGACAGGGTATTAGGCGAGCAGTACTTC	CSVADRVLGEQYF
TRBV15	.	TRBD1	TRBJ2-7	TGTGCCACCAGCAGAGACAGGGGGCTCTCCTACGAGCAGTACTTC	CATSRDRGLSYEQYF
TRBV4-1	once	.	TRBJ2-6	TGCGCCAGCAGCCAAGGACAAGGGGTCGCCGGGGCCAACGTCCTGACTTTC	CASSQGQGVAGANVLTF
TRBV19	.	.	TRBJ2-2	TGTGCCACAAACCTGGACGGCCGGAGGACCGGGGAGCTGTTTTTT	CATNLDGRRTGELFF
TRBV3-1/TRBV3-2	.	.	TRBJ1-2	TGTGCCAGCAGCCAAGACGAGATAACCTATGGCTACACCTTC	CASSQDEITYGYTF
TRBV5-4	.	.	TRBJ2-5	TGTGCCAGCAGCGGGGGCCGGGACCGACAAGAGACCCAGTACTTC	CASSGGRDRQETQYF
TRBV27	once	TRBD2	TRBJ2-3	TGTGCCAGCAGGAGCGGGGGGGTCTACACAGATACGCAGTATTTT	CASRSGGVYTDTQYF
TRBV21-1	few	.	TRBJ1-5	TGTGCCAGCACCAACATGGGACAGGGGTACAATCAGCCCCAGCATTTT	CASTNMGQGYNQPQHF
TRBV29-1	.	TRBD1	TRBJ1-2	TGCAGCGTTGAGGGGGACAGGGGTTTTCTCGCCTATGGCTACACCTTC	CSVEGDRGFLAYGYTF